The 14 T cell receptor beta chains presented below share a single source sample, sequenced in a study of CD8 T cells in ankylosing spondylitis listed by TCRdb under 2017. Libraries were made using 5' RACE. TCRdb lists the instrument as Illumina HiSeq 2500. TCRdb applied fastp at Q25 and MiXCR to the public reads, then kept only in-frame beta chains. Under each unique CDR3 protein, matching rows form one entry showing the most common genes and DNA. This sample comprises around 130,000 distinct CDR3 sequences, 7% of them detected only once. Clones ranked in the top ten supply more than 10% of the sample. Sequencing used blood, either unsorted or a sorted T cell fraction (not recorded which). These receptor sequences come from a male donor with ankylosing spondylitis or in good health (not recorded which).

This clonotype was observed at least ten times. J is TRBJ2-7 and V is TRBV10-3, with 8 bases identical to TRBD1. Germline-derived CDR1 and CDR2 are ENHRY and SYGVKD. Losses at the gene ends were 7 bases for V and 3 bases for J; bases not matched to a gene: 5. The CDR3 covers 13 residues. Written as DNA, the CDR3 is TGTGCCATCATGCAGGGGGCGAACTACGAGCAGTACTTC. This encodes CAIMQGANYEQYF.

This clonotype was observed a handful of times. This chain joins TRBV15 and TRBJ1-1, with 7 bases fitting TRBD1. The J segment lost 8 bases and the V segment lost 2 bases, leaving 5 bases of the junction unmatched. Germline loops: CDR1 LNHNV, CDR2 YYDKDF (reference sequence). The CDR3 runs to 13 residues. The CDR3 loop is CATSRIDRVEAFF. In DNA form, the CDR3 reads TGTGCCACCAGCAGAATTGACAGGGTCGAAGCTTTCTTT.

On this clonotype itself: A clone one base away is much larger, so this may be a read error. The gene calls are TRBV20-1 and TRBJ2-7; TRBD2 matches 12 bases. CDR1 is DFQATT, CDR2 SNEGSKA, per germline (reference sequence). The CDR3 contains 16 residues. The DNA for the CDR3 is TGCTGTGCTAGTGACCCGGGACTAGCGGGTTCCTACGAGCAGTACTTC. Its translation: CCASDPGLAGSYEQYF.

Many counts were recorded for this clonotype. The genes are TRBV20-1 and TRBJ1-5; no definite D call. CDR3 length equals 14 residues. V was shortened by 2 bases and J by 0 bases, with 8 bases between the two germline ends. The V gene's germline CDR1 is DFQATT and CDR2 SNEGSKA (reference sequence). CDR3 sequence: CSARQAISNQPQHF. The CDR3 coding sequence is TGCAGTGCTAGACAGGCGATTAGCAATCAGCCCCAGCATTTT.

This clonotype was observed many times. This rearrangement joins TRBV12-3 or TRBV12-4 to TRBJ2-5; the match to TRBD1 covers 7 bases. V was pared by 7 bases and J by 10 bases, with 12 bases of the junction left unmatched. The CDR3 runs 13 residues. CDR3 loop: CASTEDRSRGQYF. The CDR3, as DNA: TGTGCCAGCACTGAGGACAGGTCTAGGGGCCAGTACTTC.

This clonotype was observed at least ten times. The genes are TRBV29-1 and TRBJ2-7; TRBD2 agrees at 11 bases. The CDR3 is 14 amino acids. V lost 7 bases and J lost 2; bases outside the gene matches: 7. Germline CDR1 reads SQVTM; CDR2 reads ANQGSEA. The CDR3 DNA follows: TGCAGCGCCGCAACTAGCGGGAGAACCTACGAGCAGTACTTC. It specifies CSAATSGRTYEQYF.

This clonotype was detected ten times or more. This sequence joins TRBV14 and TRBJ2-3; the D gene could be TRBD1 or TRBD2 (5 bases each). The CDR3 has 14 amino acids. Deletions cut 4 bases from V and 7 bases from J, with 15 bases between. In germline, CDR1 is SGHDN, CDR2 FVKESK. CDR3 nucleotides: TGTGCCAGCAGCCCGAGGGGCCCCTCCAATACGCAGTATTTT. Its translation: CASSPRGPSNTQYF. Filled out from reference TRBV14 and TRBJ2-3, the complete variable domain reads EAGVTQFPSHSVIEKGQTVTLRCDPISGHDNLYWYRRVMGKEIKFLLHFVKESKQDESGMPNNRFLAERTGGTYSTLKVQPAELEDSGVYFCASSPRGPSNTQYFGPGTRLTVL.

This clonotype has a count of ten or more. CDR3 in amino acids: CSVRELPTAEQFF. CDR3 DNA: TGCAGCGTCAGAGAATTACCGACTGCTGAGCAGTTCTTC. The chain recombines TRBV29-1 with TRBJ2-1; D is unresolved. The CDR3 loop spans 13 amino acids. Germline values: CDR1 SQVTM, CDR2 ANQGSEA. V lost 6 bases to trimming and J lost 9 bases, with 18 bases between them.

This clonotype showed up many times. The rearrangement uses TRBV5-6 and TRBJ1-5; 11 positions agree with TRBD1. The CDR3 is made up of 15 amino acids. In germline, CDR1 is SGHDT, CDR2 YYEEEE. Trimming removed 2 bases from V and 5 bases from J; junction bases left unmatched: 3. CDR3 sequence: CASSFGTGGHQPQHF. Here the CDR3 DNA reads TGTGCCAGCAGCTTCGGGACAGGGGGACATCAGCCCCAGCATTTT.

This clonotype showed up many times. The genes are TRBV14 and TRBJ1-6; D possibly corresponds to TRBD1 (6 bases). The CDR3 covers 12 residues. V gave up 6 bases and J gave up 10 bases, with 10 bases separating them. In germline, CDR1 is SGHDN, CDR2 FVKESK. The CDR3 sequence is CASRQGSSPLHF. The CDR3 DNA reads TGTGCCAGCAGGCAGGGGTCCTCACCCCTCCACTTT.

This clonotype has a count of ten or more. This rearrangement joins TRBV12-3 or TRBV12-4 to TRBJ2-7, with a weak D call TRBD1 (5 bases). The CDR3 contains 16 residues. Trimming stripped 3 bases from V and 2 bases from J, with 17 bases between. CDR3 region: CASSFRVGGVAYEQYF. CDR3 nucleotides: TGTGCCAGCAGTTTCAGGGTCGGTGGAGTTGCCTACGAGCAGTACTTC.

This clonotype appeared many times. CDR3 DNA sequence: TGCAGTGCTAGGGCTCTTGATAGCAATCAGCCCCAGCATTTT. It specifies CSARALDSNQPQHF. V usage is TRBV20-1 and J usage is TRBJ1-5; D gene unclear. Germline V lookup: CDR1 DFQATT, CDR2 SNEGSKA (reference sequence). CDR3 length equals 14 residues. The V end lost 3 bases, the J end lost 0 bases, and 9 bases lay between the germline ends.

With respect to this clonotype: A much larger clone sits a single nucleotide away, making a read error possible. The genes are TRBV9 and TRBJ2-6; D is uncertain. V was cut by 4 bases and J by 2 bases, with 10 bases left in between. CDR3 length: 15 amino acids. Germline CDR1 SGDLS, CDR2 YYNGEE. The CDR3 protein is CASSPNLTGANVLTF. For the CDR3, the DNA is TGTGCCAGCAGCCCCAACCTAACTGGGGCCAACGTCCTGACTTTC.

This clonotype was recorded many times. The chain carries TRBV7-9 and TRBJ2-3; D is undetermined. The CDR3 is made up of 14 amino acids. V was cut by 0 bases and J by 7 bases, with 11 bases left in between. CDR1 and CDR2 (germline): SEHNR, FQNEAQ (reference sequence). In DNA, the CDR3 is TGTGCCAGCAGCTTAGCGGATGCGTTACATACGCAGTATTTT. Encoded protein: CASSLADALHTQYF.